This passage covers 13 T cell receptor beta chains from one sample sequenced in a study of T-cell memory formation after mild COVID-19. TCRdb passed the 5' RACE reads through MiXCR, listing each CDR3 protein once. Of 180,000 or so distinct CDR3 sequences detected, around 10% appear once; the ten largest clones hold less than 4%. Sequencing used PBMCs or a T cell subset sorted from them (not recorded which). These receptors came from a man younger than 30 who had mild COVID-19 (a few samples of this study predate the infection). Cell type and time point are not known.

This clonotype appeared many times. The gene calls are TRBV5-1 and TRBJ1-5, with D possibly matching TRBD1 (6 bases). The CDR3 sequence is 14 residues long. Trimming removed 0 bases at V and 6 bases at J, with 10 bases between. Germline V gene lookup returns CDR1 SGHRS and CDR2 YFSETQ. The DNA for the CDR3 is TGCGCCAGCAGCTTGGGCGGGGGCCCTCAGCCCCAGCATTTT. This sequence encodes CASSLGGGPQPQHF.

This clonotype turned up a few times. The genes are TRBV12-3 or TRBV12-4 and TRBJ2-2, with 11 bases that match TRBD2. This CDR3 contains 17 residues. Germline trimming cut 5 bases from V and 0 bases from J; bases unmatched to any gene: 5. CDR3 amino acids: CASSRFSGGANTGELFF. CDR3 coding DNA: TGTGCCAGCAGTCGATTTAGCGGGGGGGCGAACACCGGGGAGCTGTTTTTT.

About this clonotype: A much larger clone differs from this one at a single base, so this may be a read error. The rearrangement joins TRBV7-7 to TRBJ2-5, with D perhaps matching TRBD1 (5 bases). The V gene lost 6 bases and the J gene lost 5 bases, with 19 bases spanning the gap. The CDR3 has 15 amino acids. Per the germline V gene, CDR1 is SSHAT and CDR2 is FNYEAQ (reference sequence). DNA for the CDR3: TGTGCCAGCAGATTGAGCAGGGTTGGGTCGGAGACCCAGTACTTC. The encoded protein is CASRLSRVGSETQYF.

This clonotype has just a few counts. This chain connects TRBV5-1 to TRBJ2-2; TRBD1 aligns across 7 bases. CDR1 and CDR2 (germline): SGHRS, YFSETQ. J was trimmed by 3 bases and V by 4 bases; bases with no gene match: 6. The CDR3 is 15 amino acids. The CDR3 sequence: CASSPATGYTGELFF. CDR3 coding DNA: TGCGCCAGCAGCCCAGCGACAGGGTACACCGGGGAGCTGTTTTTT.

The chain carries TRBV5-6 and TRBJ1-1, with D possibly TRBD1 on 5 matching bases. Trimming left V 4 bases short and J 0 bases short, with 19 bases between. The CDR3 is 17 residues long. From germline, CDR1 is SGHDT and CDR2 YYEEEE. The CDR3 is CASSRILARQMNTEAFF. The CDR3 DNA reads as TGTGCCAGCAGCCGAATCCTGGCGCGACAGATGAACACTGAAGCTTTCTTT. Full variable domain (rest looked up from reference TRBV5-6 and TRBJ1-1): DAGVTQSPTHLIKTRGQQVTLRCSPKSGHDTVSWYQQALGQGPQFIFQYYEEEERQRGNFPDRFSGHQFPNYSSELNVNALLLGDSALYLCASSRILARQMNTEAFFGQGTRLTVV.

This clonotype was observed a handful of times. The chain couples TRBV7-3 to TRBJ2-2, with TRBD1 identical over 9 bases. V dropped 4 bases and J dropped 6; count of bases not matched to a gene: 6. The CDR3 has 15 residues. Germline CDR1 reads SGHTA; CDR2 reads FQGTGA. CDR3 in DNA: TGTGCCAGCAGCTCCGGGACAGGGATTGCCGGGGAGCTGTTTTTT. Protein: CASSSGTGIAGELFF.

This clonotype was counted between two and nine times. The rearrangement uses TRBV5-1 and TRBJ2-2, with unresolved D. The CDR3 consists of 14 residues. Per the germline V gene, CDR1 is SGHRS and CDR2 is YFSETQ. The germline V and J ends were trimmed by 4 bases and 4 bases, with 11 bases remaining between them. The CDR3 is CASSPLVGTGELFF. In DNA, the CDR3 is TGCGCCAGCAGCCCGTTGGTAGGCACCGGGGAGCTGTTTTTT.

In this sample, this clonotype turned up once. A read error may produce the germline difference seen at one junction end. The gene calls are TRBV7-9 and TRBJ1-1, with D possibly TRBD1 on 6 matching bases. Per the germline V gene, CDR1 is SEHNR and CDR2 is FQNEAQ (reference sequence). The CDR3 length is 15 residues. The CDR3 DNA reads as TGTGCCAGCAGCTTGCGCCCGACAGGACACACTGAAGCTTTATTT. Protein: CASSLRPTGHTEALF.

This clonotype has a handful of counts. The rearrangement links TRBV9 to TRBJ1-3; the match to TRBD1 covers 7 bases. This CDR3 is 16 amino acids long. Trimming removed 3 bases from V and 4 bases from J; junction bases left unmatched: 10. Germline values: CDR1 SGDLS, CDR2 YYNGEE. CDR3: CASSAALQGGGNTIYF. Written as DNA, the CDR3 is TGTGCCAGCAGCGCCGCCCTTCAGGGGGGAGGAAACACCATATATTTT.

This clonotype has ten or more counts. V usage is TRBV5-1 and J usage is TRBJ2-3; 8 bases match TRBD2. Germline V gene data show CDR1 as SGHRS and CDR2 as YFSETQ. The CDR3 runs to 14 residues. After removal of 0 bases from V and 5 bases from J, the junction contained 2 bases not matched to a gene. In DNA form, the CDR3 reads TGCGCCAGCAGCTTGGTAGCGGGACAAGATACGCAGTATTTT. This sequence encodes CASSLVAGQDTQYF. Full variable domain (remainder filled in from reference TRBV5-1 and TRBJ2-3): KAGVTQTPRYLIKTRGQQVTLSCSPISGHRSVSWYQQTPGQGLQFLFEYFSETQRNKGNFPGRFSGRQFSNSRSEMNVSTLELGDSALYLCASSLVAGQDTQYFGPGTRLTVL.

V is TRBV4-3 and J is TRBJ2-3; weak D call: TRBD1 (6 bases). The CDR3 has 16 amino acids. Per germline, CDR1 LGHNA and CDR2 YSLEER. With 2 bases removed from V and 5 bases from J, the gap between germline ends came to 17 bases. The CDR3 loop reads CASSQQTGPARDTQYF. The CDR3 region has the DNA TGCGCCAGCAGCCAACAGACAGGCCCCGCCAGAGATACGCAGTATTTT.

This clonotype was detected a few times. The chain combines TRBV18 with TRBJ2-5; D is ambiguous. CDR1 is KGHSH, CDR2 LQKENI, per germline. This CDR3 has 13 residues. The germline V and J ends were trimmed by 3 bases and 5 bases, with 10 bases remaining between them. CDR3 bases: TGTGCCAGCTCACCGGAAAGTAGGGAGACCCAGTACTTC. Amino acid sequence: CASSPESRETQYF.

This clonotype showed up just a few times. This chain connects TRBV15 to TRBJ2-6; 9 bases align to TRBD1. This CDR3 comprises 16 residues. The germline V gene encodes CDR1 LNHNV and CDR2 YYDKDF (reference sequence). Trimming cost V 6 bases and J 1 base; bases outside gene matches: 4. DNA of the CDR3: TGTGCCACCAGGTGGACAGGGGAGTCTGGGGCCAACGTCCTGACTTTC. Its translation: CATRWTGESGANVLTF.